One and the same sample provided the 8 T cell receptor beta chains below, sequenced in a study of T cell repertoires in cytomegalovirus infection. The antigens these receptors bind are not known. One entry per CDR3 protein results from TCRdb running MiXCR on the reads. The sample includes nearly 700,000 distinct CDR3 sequences, roughly 30% seen only once; the top ten take 15% to 20%. This specimen was cultured PBMCs, taken from culture after CMV antigen stimulation. These receptor sequences come from a human donor in good health (CMV status not recorded). Some clones in this sample may be carry-over from other donors' samples.

This clonotype was counted between two and nine times. The V and J genes are TRBV4-1 and TRBJ2-7; maybe TRBD1 (6 bases). Looked up from germline, CDR1 is MGHRA and CDR2 is YSYEKL. The CDR3 totals 16 residues. Trimming removed 3 bases from V and 0 bases from J, with 15 bases in between. The CDR3 coding sequence is TGCGCCAGCAGCCATGCTTCCGGGACATACTCCTACGAGCAGTACTTC. Translation gives CASSHASGTYSYEQYF.

The V and J genes are TRBV6-5 and TRBJ2-3; possibly TRBD1 or TRBD2 for D (5 bases each). The CDR3 has 15 residues. From germline, CDR1 is MNHEY and CDR2 SVGAGI. V lost 4 bases and J lost 3, with 14 bases in between. As DNA, the CDR3 is TGTGCCAGCAGTTGGGACCGCTCCGCGACAGATACGCAGTATTTT. This gives the protein CASSWDRSATDTQYF.

This rearrangement joins TRBV6-5 to TRBJ1-1; weak D call: TRBD1 (5 bases). Per germline, CDR1 MNHEY and CDR2 SVGAGI. The CDR3 is 14 amino acids. The V end was cut by 7 bases, the J end by 4 bases, with 16 bases between. The CDR3 loop reads CASTLGGSLTEAFF. CDR3 sequence (DNA): TGTGCCAGCACCCTGGGGGGTTCCCTCACTGAAGCTTTCTTT.

This chain joins TRBV3-1 and TRBJ1-2, with TRBD1 identical over 8 bases. The CDR3 consists of 14 residues. The J segment lost 3 bases and the V segment lost 9 bases, leaving 9 bases of the junction unmatched. Germline CDR1 is LGHDT and CDR2 is YNNKEL (reference sequence). CDR3 residues: CASRMTGDYYGYTF. The CDR3 DNA is TGTGCCAGTCGTATGACAGGGGACTACTATGGCTACACCTTC.

This clonotype was observed a handful of times. The junction shows a germline mismatch at one end, possibly a read error. The chain couples TRBV7-2 to TRBJ2-5; 8 bases match TRBD2. CDR3 length: 12 amino acids. Per germline, CDR1 SGHTA and CDR2 FQGNSA. Here the CDR3 reads CASSGLYSGNEF. The CDR3 DNA reads as TGTGCCAGCAGCGGACTCTATAGCGGGAATGAATTC.

CDR3: CASSFPRQGNMNTEAFF. The CDR3 nucleotides read TGTGCCAGCAGCTTCCCCCGACAGGGGAACATGAACACTGAAGCTTTCTTT. The chain recombines TRBV7-4 with TRBJ1-1; 8 nucleotides match TRBD1. The CDR3 consists of 17 residues. From germline, CDR1 is SGHVT and CDR2 SQSDAQ. V shed 3 bases, J shed 0 bases, and the junction held 9 bases outside the gene matches.

This chain links TRBV12-3 or TRBV12-4 with TRBJ1-1; D is undetermined. CDR3 length equals 15 residues. V lost 4 bases to trimming and J lost 2 bases, with 14 bases between them. CDR3 region: CASSSSLLGNTEAFF. The CDR3, as DNA: TGTGCCAGCAGTTCCTCACTTCTGGGAAACACTGAAGCTTTCTTT.

This clonotype was counted ten times or more. The chain is built from TRBV7-2 and TRBJ1-1; no clear D gene. From germline, CDR1 is SGHTA and CDR2 FQGNSA. The CDR3 contains 14 residues. Trimming shortened V by 1 base and J by 5 bases, and 11 bases separated the two germline ends. CDR3 amino acids: CASSLGSSYTEAFF. DNA for the CDR3: TGTGCCAGCAGCTTAGGAAGCTCGTATACTGAAGCTTTCTTT.